Listed below are T cell receptor beta chains from one sample, sequenced in a study of regulatory T cells in long-lasting Graves disease. MiXCR was run by TCRdb on the multiplex PCR reads, yielding one entry per CDR3 protein. The sample holds 500,000 or so distinct CDR3 sequences, 15% to 20% seen once. The sample was also linked to a second study, of T cells in Graves' hyperthyroidism and ophthalmopathy.

This specimen consisted of peripheral blood mononuclear cells (PBMCs), obtained at new diagnosis, from a patient treated with antithyroid drugs. The source is a man in his forties with Graves disease. The CDR3 runs from the conserved cysteine through the conserved F or W. A D gene is named only where the DNA matches it firmly. Some rows have no size entry. The others give once, few or many, or a class for an expanded clone.

v_call	d_call	clone_size	j_call	cdr3_nt	cdr3_aa
TRBV28	TRBD1	many	TRBJ1-2	TGCTCGACAGGGGCCAACTATGGCTACACCTTC	CSTGANYGYTF
TRBV9	TRBD1	many	TRBJ1-2	TGTGCCAGCAGCTTCGCAGGGGGGAACTATGGCTACACCTTC	CASSFAGGNYGYTF
TRBV7-9	TRBD2	-	TRBJ2-1	TGTGCCAGCAGCTTGAGGCCGGGACTAGCGGGAGATGAGCAGTTCTTC	CASSLRPGLAGDEQFF
TRBV30	TRBD2	few	TRBJ2-1	TGTGCCTGGAGTGTAGGGGCTAGCGGGAGGAATGAGCAGTTCTTC	CAWSVGASGRNEQFF
TRBV24-1	TRBD2	few	TRBJ2-2	TGTGCCACCAGTGGACCCGGGACTAGCGTGTCCGGGAACACCGGGGAGCTGTTTTTT	CATSGPGTSVSGNTGELFF
TRBV6-1	-	-	TRBJ1-1	TGTGCCAGCGATCTCCGGTTTGGCACTGAAGCTTTCTTT	CASDLRFGTEAFF
TRBV30	TRBD1	many	TRBJ2-7	TGTGCCTGGAGCCGAGGACAGGGTAGCGAGCAGTACTTC	CAWSRGQGSEQYF
TRBV7-3	-	few	TRBJ2-2	TGTGCCAGCAGCTTATTTGGGCGGTCGAGCGCCGGGGAGCTGTTTTTT	CASSLFGRSSAGELFF
TRBV6-5	-	many	TRBJ1-5	TGTGCCAGCAGTTACTCTTCTTCCCCGGGCGTCGATCAGCCCCAGCATTTT	CASSYSSSPGVDQPQHF
TRBV11-3	-	many	TRBJ2-3	TGTGCCAGCAGCCCCCGAATCGGGCGTGGCGCAGATACGCAGTATTTT	CASSPRIGRGADTQYF
TRBV6-1	-	many	TRBJ2-7	TGTGCCAGCAGTGAATACGGGTACTACGAGCAGTACTTC	CASSEYGYYEQYF
TRBV11-2	-	many	TRBJ2-7	TGTGCCAGCAGCTTGAGGCACGCTACCTACGAGCAGTACTTC	CASSLRHATYEQYF
TRBV20-1	TRBD1	many	TRBJ2-1	TGCAGTGCTGTTAGACAGGGTTTTCGCAATGAGCAGTTCTTC	CSAVRQGFRNEQFF
TRBV6-5	-	many	TRBJ2-6	TGTGCCAGCAGTTACGGAGGGGCGATAACCTCTGGGGCCAACGTCCTGACTTTC	CASSYGGAITSGANVLTF
TRBV2	-	many	TRBJ2-5	TGTGCCAGCAGTATATACCCGGAGGGAAAGACCCAGTACTTC	CASSIYPEGKTQYF
TRBV19	-	-	TRBJ1-5	TGTGCCAGTAGTAACGGTCGCCTCACTCAGCCCCAGCATTTT	CASSNGRLTQPQHF
TRBV2	-	many	TRBJ2-7	TGTGCCAGCAGTGGGCAGGGTTATTACGAGCAGTACTTC	CASSGQGYYEQYF
TRBV5-1	TRBD2	few	TRBJ2-2	TGCGCCAGCAGCAGGTATAGCGGGATGTACACCGGGGAGCTGTTTTTT	CASSRYSGMYTGELFF
TRBV5-1	TRBD2	-	TRBJ2-2	TGCGCCAGCAGCTTGAATGGACTAGCGGGAGCGACCGGGGAGCTGTTTTTT	CASSLNGLAGATGELFF
TRBV2	-	-	TRBJ2-5	TGTGCCAGCAGCGCTACGGGAGGGGGCGGGGAGACCCAGTACTTC	CASSATGGGGETQYF
TRBV9	-	many	TRBJ2-3	TGTGCCAGCAGCGTAGAGGCGGGATCGGATACGCAGTATTTT	CASSVEAGSDTQYF
TRBV3-1	-	many	TRBJ1-5	TGTGCCAGCAGCCAAGGATTTGGCAATCAGCCCCAGCATTTT	CASSQGFGNQPQHF
TRBV12-5	-	many	TRBJ2-7	TGTGCTAGTGGTTTGGCCGGTACAGGAGCCTCCTACGAGCAGTACTTC	CASGLAGTGASYEQYF
TRBV6-5	TRBD1	many	TRBJ1-1	TGTGCCAGCAGTTACTCGGGACAGGGAGTCACTGAAGCTTTCTTT	CASSYSGQGVTEAFF
TRBV5-1	TRBD2	few	TRBJ2-1	TGCGCCAGCAGCCCGTTTCCTACTAGCGGGAGCGGGAATGAGCAGTTCTTC	CASSPFPTSGSGNEQFF